The 20 T cell receptor beta chains below all came from one sample that was sequenced in a study of blood T cell repertoires in COVID-19. Method: immunoSEQ multiplex PCR; TCRdb's copy keeps in-frame clones and lacks some. Of around 230,000 clones in the sample, roughly 83% were seen once. Sequencing used peripheral blood. Receptors originate from a woman older than 75 with acute or convalescent COVID-19.

The chain recombines TRBV13 with TRBJ2-7; 9 bases align to TRBD1. CDR3 length: 13 residues. Per germline, CDR1 PRHDT and CDR2 FYEKMQ (reference sequence). After removal of 5 bases from V and 4 bases from J, the junction contained 3 bases not matched to a gene. As DNA, the CDR3 is TGTGCCAGCAGCGCGGGACAGGGTTACGAGCAGTACTTC. It is translated as CASSAGQGYEQYF.

Of note for this clone: The conserved final phenylalanine or tryptophan is absent from the CDR3, which likely points to a read error. Because the CDR3's place on the DNA is in doubt, the DNA is left out and the CDR3 is given as listed by TCRdb. The V gene is TRBV5-1, the J gene TRBJ1-4; TRBD1, as called in the table, went unchecked against the DNA. Both ends counted, the CDR3 spans 12 residues. Per the germline V gene, CDR1 is SGHRS and CDR2 is YFSETQ. The CDR3 region is CASSPRHRAPLR.

The J gene is TRBJ2-3, the V gene TRBV7-2; a weak D match, TRBD2 (5 bases). CDR3 length equals 15 residues. V was trimmed by 5 bases and J by 4 bases, leaving 16 bases between them. Germline loops: CDR1 SGHTA, CDR2 FQGNSA. CDR3 bases: TGTGCCAGCAGCCGTCGCCGGTCCGGGGCAGATACGCAGTATTTT. This translates into CASSRRRSGADTQYF.

This sequence joins TRBV7-9 and TRBJ2-5, with 8 bases that match TRBD1. Trimming took 5 bases from V and 0 from J; bases not matched to a gene: 8. Germline V lookup: CDR1 SEHNR, CDR2 FQNEAQ (reference sequence). The CDR3 is made up of 16 amino acids. CDR3 protein: CASSAKAGGHQETQYF. CDR3 nucleotides: TGTGCCAGCAGCGCAAAAGCAGGGGGCCACCAAGAGACCCAGTACTTC. Full variable domain (rest looked up from reference TRBV7-9 and TRBJ2-5): DTGVSQNPRHKITKRGQNVTFRCDPISEHNRLYWYRQTLGQGPEFLTYFQNEAQLEKSRLLSDRFSAERPKGSFSTLEIQRTEQGDSAMYLCASSAKAGGHQETQYFGPGTRLLVL.

The table lists this clone with a few counts. The chain employs TRBV7-6 and TRBJ1-6; 11 positions agree with TRBD1. The length of the CDR3 is 16 residues. V was pared by 5 bases and J by 8 bases, with 8 bases of the junction left unmatched. The V gene's germline CDR1 is SGHVS and CDR2 FNYEAQ. The CDR3 loop is CASSHRDRGSDSPLHF. DNA for the CDR3: TGTGCCAGCAGCCATCGGGACAGGGGGTCGGATTCACCCCTCCACTTT.

This clone has a handful of counts. The chain combines TRBV24-1 with TRBJ2-5; TRBD1 aligns across 10 bases. V was pared by 4 bases and J by 1 base, with 11 bases of the junction left unmatched. This CDR3 is built from 18 residues. Per germline, CDR1 KGHDR and CDR2 SFDVKD. CDR3 coding DNA: TGTGCCACCAGTGACCCCCCGGGACAGGGGACCCTCCAAGAGACCCAGTACTTC. Translation: CATSDPPGQGTLQETQYF.

This chain connects TRBV5-1 to TRBJ1-1, with no clear D. Germline assignment: CDR1 SGHRS and CDR2 YFSETQ. The V end was cut by 6 bases, the J end by 3 bases, with 21 bases between. This CDR3 region has 16 residues. CDR3 in DNA: TGCGCCAGCAACCCCGGGTTACTTTCGCGGGACACTGAAGCTTTCTTT. It specifies CASNPGLLSRDTEAFF.

The V gene is TRBV5-6, the J gene TRBJ1-1; no clear D gene. V was pared by 0 bases and J by 4 bases, with 10 bases between. The length of the CDR3 is 14 residues. From germline, CDR1 is SGHDT and CDR2 YYEEEE. The CDR3 DNA is TGTGCCAGCAGCTTGGCATCCGGGGTCACTGAAGCTTTCTTT. Its protein product is CASSLASGVTEAFF.

This chain connects TRBV6-2 or TRBV6-3 to TRBJ1-6; 11 bases map to TRBD1. Germline V gene sequence: CDR1 MNHEY, CDR2 SVGEGT. The CDR3 covers 15 residues. Trimming took 5 bases from V and 9 from J; bases not matched to a gene: 6. CDR3 DNA sequence: TGTGCCAGCAGTGACCGGGACAGGGGGGGTTCACCCCTCCACTTT. Its protein is CASSDRDRGGSPLHF.

V gene TRBV6-5 combines with J gene TRBJ1-1, with D possibly matching TRBD1 (5 bases). V gave up 2 bases and J gave up 5 bases, with 9 bases separating them. Germline V CDR1 and CDR2: MNHEY, SVGAGI. CDR3 size: 13 residues. The CDR3 reads CASSYGGVTEAFF. The CDR3 bases are TGTGCCAGCAGTTACGGGGGGGTAACTGAAGCTTTCTTT.

Details on this clone: Other DNA variants within this sample encode the same CDR3. CDR3 protein: CASSSDRSSYNEQFF. The CDR3 DNA reads as TGTGCCAGCAGTTCGGACAGGAGCTCCTACAATGAGCAGTTCTTC. The chain is built from TRBV6-5 and TRBJ2-1; 7 nucleotides match TRBD1. The CDR3 runs to 15 residues. From germline, CDR1 is MNHEY and CDR2 SVGAGI. V was clipped by 4 bases and J by 0 bases; unmatched bases: 3.

This chain connects TRBV5-6 to TRBJ2-7; D is unclear. The germline V gene encodes CDR1 SGHDT and CDR2 YYEEEE. CDR3 length: 14 amino acids. Deletions cut 4 bases from V and 5 bases from J, with 16 bases between. In nucleotides, the CDR3 is TGTGCCAGCAGCGCTGTATGGCCGCCCGACGAGCAGTACTTC. This gives the protein CASSAVWPPDEQYF. Drawing the rest from reference TRBV5-6 and TRBJ2-7, the complete variable domain is DAGVTQSPTHLIKTRGQQVTLRCSPKSGHDTVSWYQQALGQGPQFIFQYYEEEERQRGNFPDRFSGHQFPNYSSELNVNALLLGDSALYLCASSAVWPPDEQYFGPGTRLTVT.

The J gene is TRBJ1-3, the V gene TRBV5-1; D remains ambiguous. V was shortened by 4 bases and J by 0 bases, with 14 bases between the two germline ends. The CDR3 is 16 amino acids. Germline V gives CDR1 SGHRS, CDR2 YFSETQ. This CDR3 is CASSREGAGSGNTIYF. As DNA, the CDR3 is TGCGCCAGCAGCCGTGAGGGAGCAGGCTCTGGAAACACCATATATTTT.

The V call is TRBV28, the J call TRBJ2-7, with D perhaps matching TRBD1 (5 bases). CDR1 is MDHEN and CDR2 is SYDVKM in the germline V gene. The V end was cut by 5 bases, the J end by 5 bases, with 16 bases between. The CDR3 consists of 14 residues. The DNA for the CDR3 is TGTGCCAGCAGTCCCGGACCCAGGGTCCACGAGCAGTACTTC. Amino acid sequence: CASSPGPRVHEQYF. Using reference TRBV28 and TRBJ2-7 for the parts outside the CDR3, the full variable domain is DVKVTQSSRYLVKRTGEKVFLECVQDMDHENMFWYRQDPGLGLRLIYFSYDVKMKEKGDIPEGYSVSREKKERFSLILESASTNQTSMYLCASSPGPRVHEQYFGPGTRLTVT.

The J gene is TRBJ2-5, the V gene TRBV25-1, with 9 bases aligning to TRBD2. The CDR3 has 15 residues. After removal of 5 bases from V and 3 bases from J, the junction contained 7 bases not matched to a gene. The germline CDR1 and CDR2 sequences are MGHDK and SYGVNS. CDR3 in amino acids: CASSTLAGTKETQYF. The CDR3 bases are TGTGCCAGCAGTACCCTAGCGGGGACAAAAGAGACCCAGTACTTC.

This chain links TRBV23-1 with TRBJ2-7; 7 positions agree with TRBD1. TRBV23-1 falls under the ORF class, with uncertain function. Trimming removed 8 bases from V and 7 bases from J; junction bases left unmatched: 8. The CDR3 is 12 residues long. The CDR3 loop reads CASRRQGQEQYF. The CDR3 DNA sequence: TGCGCCAGCCGGAGACAGGGTCAGGAGCAGTACTTC.

The V gene is TRBV2, the J gene TRBJ2-2; tentatively, D is TRBD2 (6 bases). This CDR3 is built from 19 residues. V was shortened by 5 bases and J by 0 bases, with 22 bases between the two germline ends. Germline loops: CDR1 SNHLY, CDR2 FYNNEI. CDR3 region: CASSWDSQALDANTGELFF. The CDR3 DNA is TGTGCCAGCAGTTGGGACTCCCAGGCCCTCGACGCGAACACCGGGGAGCTGTTTTTT.

The rearrangement links TRBV19 to TRBJ2-7, with D maybe TRBD1 (6 bases). This CDR3 is built from 15 residues. V was shortened by 2 bases and J by 3 bases, with 14 bases between the two germline ends. Germline V gives CDR1 LNHDA, CDR2 SQIVND (reference sequence). The CDR3 reads CASSIWETGRYEQYF. The DNA for the CDR3 is TGTGCCAGTAGTATATGGGAGACAGGCCGCTACGAGCAGTACTTC.

This clone was recorded once. This chain links TRBV19 with TRBJ1-5; the match to TRBD1 covers 7 bases. With V trimmed by 3 bases and J by 3 bases, 5 bases remained unmatched. From germline, CDR1 is LNHDA and CDR2 SQIVND (reference sequence). This CDR3 has 15 residues. DNA of the CDR3: TGTGCCAGTAGTATCACCGGGACAGTCAATCAGCCCCAGCATTTT. Translating gives CASSITGTVNQPQHF.

V gene TRBV5-1 combines with J gene TRBJ1-2; 10 bases fit TRBD1. V shed 4 bases, J shed 8 bases, and the junction held 11 bases outside the gene matches. Germline values: CDR1 SGHRS, CDR2 YFSETQ. The CDR3 covers 15 residues. As DNA, the CDR3 is TGCGCCAGCAGCCCCGGGACAGGGGAACGATCCGGCTACACCTTC. This encodes CASSPGTGERSGYTF.